The clone carrying this T cell receptor beta chain appeared a few times. These data come from a study of human T cells and chemical hapten exposure. Study overall: Chiefly female patients presented with alopecia areata, totalis or universalis.

As the library was built, unique molecular identifiers were attached to individual cDNA molecules. TCRdb redid the calling of the RACE reads with MiXCR, one entry per CDR3 protein. The repertoire holds a few hundred thousand distinct CDR3 sequences, with about 9.4% as singletons. Documented time point: pre-sensitization, week 0. Treatment specified: therapeutic diphenylcyclopropenone sensitization with weekly scalp DPC. CDR1 is MNHEY and CDR2 is SMNVEV in the germline V gene (reference sequence). The length of the CDR3 is 14 residues. V was shortened by 5 bases and J by 0 bases, with 11 bases between the two germline ends.

Sequencing used whole blood, obtained in connection with sensitization to the hapten diphenylcyclopropenone (DPC). The chain links TRBV27 to TRBJ2-7; a weak D match, TRBD1 (6 bases). The sequence came from a woman between 40 and 50 years old with alopecia areata. Some clones in this sample may be carry-over from other donors' samples. The CDR3 DNA reads TGTGCCAGCAGTCCCTCAGGGGTCTCCTACGAGCAGTACTTC. Encoded protein: CASSPSGVSYEQYF.